Below, one TCR beta chain is given with its context. This entry belongs to a study of blood T cell repertoires in COVID-19. Germline CDR1 SGHTA, CDR2 FQGNSA. V lost 5 bases and J lost 5, with 16 bases in between. This CDR3 has 15 residues. Sequenced by immunoSEQ multiplex PCR; TCRdb stores in-frame clones only, minus some. The profile covers around 180,000 clones, with about 82% appearing a single time and more than 5% taken by the ten largest. This chain uses TRBV7-2 with TRBJ1-5; D uncertain. The sequence was obtained from a woman younger than 45 with acute or convalescent COVID-19. The sequencing input was peripheral blood. CDR3 DNA: TGTGCCAGCAGCGTAGACCCGGGGTGGTATCAGCCCCAGCATTTT. This sequence encodes CASSVDPGWYQPQHF.